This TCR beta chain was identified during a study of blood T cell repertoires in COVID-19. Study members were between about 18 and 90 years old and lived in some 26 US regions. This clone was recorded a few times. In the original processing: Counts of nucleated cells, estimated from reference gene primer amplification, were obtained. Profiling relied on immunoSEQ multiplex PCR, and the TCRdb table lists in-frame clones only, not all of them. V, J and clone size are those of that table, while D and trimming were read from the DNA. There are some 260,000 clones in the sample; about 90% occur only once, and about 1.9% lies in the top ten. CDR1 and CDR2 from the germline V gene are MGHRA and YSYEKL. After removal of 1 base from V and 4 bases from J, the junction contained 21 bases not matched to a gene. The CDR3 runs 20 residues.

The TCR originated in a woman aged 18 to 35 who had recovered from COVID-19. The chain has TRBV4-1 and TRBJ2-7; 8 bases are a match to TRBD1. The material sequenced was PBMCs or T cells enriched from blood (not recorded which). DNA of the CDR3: TGCGCCAGCAGCCAAGGTTTAGGGACAGGTTCTCGAGGGGAGGATTACGAGCAGTACTTC. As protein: CASSQGLGTGSRGEDYEQYF.